This is a list of T cell receptor beta chains from one sample in a study of control samples from healthy donors and cancer patients. Assay used: immunoSEQ multiplex PCR; TCRdb lists only in-frame clones, some missing. The table lists 75,000 to 90,000 clones, about 89% of them singletons. The source material was blood. Receptor source: a man aged 45 to 65 in good health. CDR3s include the opening cysteine and the closing phenylalanine or tryptophan. A D gene is named only where the DNA matches it firmly. Where a row states a size, it is once, few, many or the class of an expanded clone; other rows omit it.

CDR3 length	J gene	D gene	V gene	clone size	CDR3 DNA	CDR3 protein
16	TRBJ1-1	TRBD1	TRBV5-4	-	TGTGCCAGCAGCTTGGGTCGGGACAGGGGGCCCACTGAAGCTTTCTTT	CASSLGRDRGPTEAFF
16	TRBJ1-2	TRBD1	TRBV30	few	TGTGCCTGGGAGACTATAAAGACGGGACAGGGGTATGGCTACACCTTC	CAWETIKTGQGYGYTF
16	TRBJ1-3	-	TRBV4-2	-	TGTGCCAGCAGCCAAGATGAAAGGGGGAATGGAAACACCATATATTTT	CASSQDERGNGNTIYF
14	TRBJ2-5	TRBD2	TRBV7-8	-	TGTGCCAGCACCTCCGGGAGGATCCAAGAGACCCAGTACTTC	CASTSGRIQETQYF
14	TRBJ2-3	-	TRBV6-5	once	TGTGCCAGCAGTTACTCGGCCGTAACAGATACGCAGTATTTT	CASSYSAVTDTQYF
12	TRBJ2-5	-	TRBV29-1	-	TGCAGCGTTGCGGGGGGCGAAGAGACCCAGTACTTC	CSVAGGEETQYF
16	TRBJ2-2	TRBD1	TRBV10-3	-	TGTGCCATCAGTGAAGGGGACAGGGGAAGGGCCGGGGAGCTGTTTTTT	CAISEGDRGRAGELFF
14	TRBJ1-1	TRBD1	TRBV6-2/TRBV6-3	-	TGTGCCAGCAGTTACAACAGGGGGGGGACTGAAGCTTTCTTT	CASSYNRGGTEAFF
14	TRBJ1-5	-	TRBV7-9	-	TGTGCCAGCAGCTTACAGGGGCTGGATCAGCCCCAGCATTTT	CASSLQGLDQPQHF
13	TRBJ2-5	TRBD1	TRBV2	-	TGTGCCAGCACCTGGGACAGGGAAGAGACCCAGTACTTC	CASTWDREETQYF
17	TRBJ2-5	-	TRBV12-5	-	TGTGCTAGTGGTTTTCCCTTACCGGCTGGGCCTCAAGAGACCCAGTACTTC	CASGFPLPAGPQETQYF
17	TRBJ1-2	-	TRBV7-8	-	TGTGCCAGCAGCGACGGACTTGCTGGGGGCATGAACTATGGCTACACCTTC	CASSDGLAGGMNYGYTF
13	TRBJ1-1	-	TRBV7-9	-	TGTGCCAGCAGCTTAGGAACCCACACTGAAGCTTTCTTT	CASSLGTHTEAFF
14	TRBJ1-4	-	TRBV7-2	-	TGTGCCAGCAGCCCCCGGCGAACTAATGAAAAACTGTTTTTT	CASSPRRTNEKLFF
15	TRBJ2-5	TRBD2	TRBV7-2	once	TGTGCCAGCAGCTCTCCAGCGGGGGGGGAAGAGACCCAGTACTTC	CASSSPAGGEETQYF
14	TRBJ1-3	-	TRBV5-6	-	TGTGCCAGCAGCCGGGGACATCCTGGAAACACCATATATTTT	CASSRGHPGNTIYF
13	TRBJ1-2	-	TRBV5-3	-	TGTGCCAGAAGCTTGGCGGGCCGCTATGGCTACACCTTC	CARSLAGRYGYTF
13	TRBJ1-2	TRBD1	TRBV5-1	-	TGCGCCAGCAGTCTACGACAGGGCTTCGGCTACACCTTC	CASSLRQGFGYTF
16	TRBJ1-5	-	TRBV5-5	-	TGTGCCAGCAGCTTGTTGTCAGGGGATAGCAATCAGCCCCAGCATTTT	CASSLLSGDSNQPQHF
14	TRBJ1-2	-	TRBV11-2	-	TGTGCCAGCAGCCCGGCCCGGGGCGCCTATGGCTACACCTTC	CASSPARGAYGYTF
15	TRBJ2-1	TRBD1	TRBV27	-	TGTGCCAGCACCCTCAATACAGGGGGCAACAATGAGCAGTTCTTC	CASTLNTGGNNEQFF
14	TRBJ2-1	-	TRBV5-4	-	TGTGCCAGCAGCTTGACAGGGGAGGGAGGTGAGCAGTTCTTC	CASSLTGEGGEQFF
15	TRBJ1-1	-	TRBV3-1/TRBV3-2	-	TGTGCCAGCAGCCAAAGGAAGGGGGTCGGAACTGAAACTTTCTTT	CASSQRKGVGTETFF
14	TRBJ1-2	-	TRBV4-2	-	TGTGCCAGCAGCCAAGATACCAGGGTCCATGGCTACACCTTC	CASSQDTRVHGYTF